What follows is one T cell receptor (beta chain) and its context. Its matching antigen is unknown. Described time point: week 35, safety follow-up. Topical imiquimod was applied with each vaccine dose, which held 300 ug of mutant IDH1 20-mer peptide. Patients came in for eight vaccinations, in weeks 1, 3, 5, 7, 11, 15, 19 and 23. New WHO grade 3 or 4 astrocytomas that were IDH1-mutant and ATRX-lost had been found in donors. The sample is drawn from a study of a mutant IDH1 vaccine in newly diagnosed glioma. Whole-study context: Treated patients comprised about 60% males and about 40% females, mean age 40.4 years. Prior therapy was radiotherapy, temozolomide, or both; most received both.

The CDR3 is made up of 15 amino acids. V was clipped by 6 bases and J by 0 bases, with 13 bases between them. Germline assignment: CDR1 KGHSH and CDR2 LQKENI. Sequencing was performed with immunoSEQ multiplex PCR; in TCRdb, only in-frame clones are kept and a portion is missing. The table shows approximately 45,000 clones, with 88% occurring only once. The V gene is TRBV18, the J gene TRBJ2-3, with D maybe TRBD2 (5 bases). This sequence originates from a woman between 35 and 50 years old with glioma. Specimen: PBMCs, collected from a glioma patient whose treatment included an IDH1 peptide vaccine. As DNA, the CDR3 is TGTGCCAGCTCCCCGACTACACCTAGCACAGATACGCAGTATTTT. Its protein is CASSPTTPSTDTQYF.